This TCR beta chain was sequenced during a study of human T cells and chemical hapten exposure. Across the study: Small discrepancies in pooled library volume mainly accounted for the varying TCR yields per sample. Study-level results: TCRs whose frequency exceeded 1 in 1000 remained the same following DPC sensitization.

J was trimmed by 0 bases and V by 4 bases; bases with no gene match: 1. The CDR3 spans 14 residues. CDR1 SGHRS and CDR2 YFSETQ come from the germline V gene. Time point defined: healthy volunteer bleed at 2 weeks. Extraction yielded total RNA from whole blood (unfractionated). This clonotype was counted many times. The antigen remains undetermined. Each cDNA molecule in the library carried unique molecular identifiers. As originally analysed: Sample TCR counts, which ranged from about 20,000 to 690,600, had a median of roughly 92,000. TCRdb reanalysed the RACE reads using MiXCR and keeps one entry per CDR3 protein. For this entry, the V and J calls and clone size follow TCRdb and not the study's own pipeline. The repertoire includes about 47,000 distinct CDR3 sequences, about 4.8% of them detected once, and roughly 6% sits in the top ten.

The gene calls are TRBV5-1 and TRBJ2-3; 8 bases fit TRBD2. This clonotype was sampled from a human donor in good health. Some clones in this sample may be carry-over from other donors' samples. Material: whole blood. The CDR3 bases are TGCGCCAGCAGCCGGACTAGCAGCACAGATACGCAGTATTTT. Its protein is CASSRTSSTDTQYF.